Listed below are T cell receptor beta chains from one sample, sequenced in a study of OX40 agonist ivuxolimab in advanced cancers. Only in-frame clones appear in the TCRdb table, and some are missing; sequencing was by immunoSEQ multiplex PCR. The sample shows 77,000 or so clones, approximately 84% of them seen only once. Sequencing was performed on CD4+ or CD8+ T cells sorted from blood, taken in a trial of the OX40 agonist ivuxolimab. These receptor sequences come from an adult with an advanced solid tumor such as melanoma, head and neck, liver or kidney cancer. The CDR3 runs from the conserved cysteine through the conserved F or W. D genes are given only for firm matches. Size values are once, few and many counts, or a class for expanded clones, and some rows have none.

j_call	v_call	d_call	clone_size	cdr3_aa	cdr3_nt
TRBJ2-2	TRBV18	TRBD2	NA	CASSPTSSGVLTGELFF	TGTGCCAGCTCACCAACCTCTAGCGGGGTTCTCACCGGGGAGCTGTTTTTT
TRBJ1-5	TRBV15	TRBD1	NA	CATSRGTGKVQPQHF	TGTGCCACCAGCAGAGGGACAGGGAAGGTTCAGCCCCAGCATTTT
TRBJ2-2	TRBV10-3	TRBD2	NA	CAIRGTSGYTGELFF	TGTGCCATCAGAGGCACTAGCGGATACACCGGGGAGCTGTTTTTT
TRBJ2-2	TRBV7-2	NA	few	CASSLGEYGELFF	TGTGCCAGCAGCTTAGGGGAGTACGGGGAGCTGTTTTTT
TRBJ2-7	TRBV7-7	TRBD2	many	CASSLGTSGRHEQYF	TGTGCCAGCAGCTTAGGAACTAGCGGGAGGCACGAGCAGTACTTC
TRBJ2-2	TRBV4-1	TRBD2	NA	CASSQGMLGRAGELFF	TGCGCCAGCAGCCAGGGAATGTTAGGGAGGGCCGGGGAGCTGTTTTTT
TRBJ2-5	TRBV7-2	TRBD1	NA	CASSWDRGPETQYF	TGTGCCAGCAGCTGGGACAGGGGTCCGGAGACCCAGTACTTC
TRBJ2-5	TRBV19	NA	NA	CASSNGQQRETQYF	TGTGCCAGTAGTAACGGACAGCAACGGGAGACCCAGTACTTC
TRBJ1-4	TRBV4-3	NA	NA	CASSQDLNRANEKLFF	TGCGCCAGCAGCCAAGATCTGAATAGGGCTAATGAAAAACTGTTTTTT
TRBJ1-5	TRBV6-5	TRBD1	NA	CASSYGQASQPQHF	TGTGCCAGCAGTTACGGACAGGCCAGTCAGCCCCAGCATTTT
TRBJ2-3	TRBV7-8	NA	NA	CASSLTFVTQYF	TGTGCCAGCAGCTTGACTTTCGTTACGCAGTATTTT
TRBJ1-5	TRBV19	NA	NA	CASSPDSPNQPQHF	TGTGCCAGTAGTCCGGACAGTCCCAATCAGCCCCAGCATTTT
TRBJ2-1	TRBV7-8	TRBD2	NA	CASNVKREYNEQFF	TGTGCCAGCAACGTTAAGCGGGAGTACAATGAGCAGTTCTTC
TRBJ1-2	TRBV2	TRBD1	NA	CASRQGNYGYTF	TGTGCCAGCCGACAGGGCAACTATGGCTACACCTTC
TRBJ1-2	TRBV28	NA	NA	CASTKTGNYGYTF	TGTGCCAGCACCAAAACAGGAAACTATGGCTACACCTTC
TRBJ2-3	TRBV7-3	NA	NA	CASSLTGITDTQYF	TGTGCCAGCAGCTTAACGGGTATCACAGATACGCAGTATTTT
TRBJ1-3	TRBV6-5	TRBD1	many	CASSRDSSGNTIYF	TGTGCCAGCAGCCGGGACAGCTCTGGAAACACCATATATTTT